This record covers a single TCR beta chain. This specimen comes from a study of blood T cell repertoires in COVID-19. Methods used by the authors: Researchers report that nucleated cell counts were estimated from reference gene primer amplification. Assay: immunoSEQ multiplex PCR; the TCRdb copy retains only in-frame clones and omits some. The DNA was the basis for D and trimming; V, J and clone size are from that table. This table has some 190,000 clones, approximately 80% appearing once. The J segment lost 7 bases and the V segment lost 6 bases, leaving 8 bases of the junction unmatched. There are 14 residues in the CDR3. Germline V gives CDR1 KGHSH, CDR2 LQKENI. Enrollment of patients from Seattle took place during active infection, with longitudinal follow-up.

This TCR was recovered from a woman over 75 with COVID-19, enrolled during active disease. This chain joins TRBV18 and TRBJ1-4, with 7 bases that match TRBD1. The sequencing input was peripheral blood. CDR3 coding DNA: TGTGCCAGCTCGGACAGGTCGGCGGGTGAAAAACTGTTTTTT. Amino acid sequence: CASSDRSAGEKLFF. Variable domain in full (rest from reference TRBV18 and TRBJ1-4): NAGVMQNPRHLVRRRGQEARLRCSPMKGHSHVYWYRQLPEEGLKFMVYLQKENIIDESGMPKERFSAEFPKEGPSILRIQQVVRGDSAAYFCASSDRSAGEKLFFGSGTQLSVL.